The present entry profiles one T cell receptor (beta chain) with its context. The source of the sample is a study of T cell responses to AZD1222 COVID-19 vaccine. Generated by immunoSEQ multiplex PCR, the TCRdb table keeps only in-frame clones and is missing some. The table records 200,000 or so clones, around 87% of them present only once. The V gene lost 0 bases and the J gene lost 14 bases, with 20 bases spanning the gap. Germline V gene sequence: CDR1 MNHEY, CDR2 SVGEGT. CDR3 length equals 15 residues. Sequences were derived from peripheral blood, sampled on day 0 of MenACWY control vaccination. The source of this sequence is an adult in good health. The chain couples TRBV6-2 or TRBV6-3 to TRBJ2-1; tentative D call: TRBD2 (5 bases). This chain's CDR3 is CASSYSTRGKRGKFF. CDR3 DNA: TGTGCCAGCAGTTACTCGACACGTGGCAAACGGGGAAAGTTCTTC.